This T cell receptor (beta chain) was identified during a study of shared clonotypes between healthy human individuals. Looking at the study overall: Each donor's CD8 memory used one plate, CD8 naive two, each CD4 subset three.

The CDR3 loop spans 16 amino acids. Germline CDR1 is LNHDA and CDR2 is SQIVND (reference sequence). Trimming shortened V by 3 bases and J by 0 bases, and 12 bases separated the two germline ends. Measured with immunoSEQ multiplex PCR; TCRdb has only the in-frame clones, and not every one. The sample holds 2 million to 3 million clones, approximately 93% seen once. V and J are TRBV19 and TRBJ1-5, with D maybe TRBD1 (5 bases). This sequence originates from a man aged 18 to 29 in good health. Some clones in this sample may be carry-over from other donors' samples. Sequenced: naive CD4+ T cells from PBMCs. Subset meaning: CD45RA+ positively selected. This chain's CDR3 is CASSMGPQYSNQPQHF. The CDR3 coding sequence is TGTGCCAGTAGTATGGGACCGCAATATAGCAATCAGCCCCAGCATTTT.